This T cell receptor (beta chain) was sequenced for a study of early T cells in non-severe SARS-CoV-2 infection. Overall study context: The sequenced material was bulk RNA from unsorted whole blood, and its chains were unpaired.

Broader study findings: There was a bias toward anti-spike CD8 responses in VDJdb matching, which missed private and CD4 specificities.

Per the germline V gene, CDR1 is LNHDA and CDR2 is SQIVND (reference sequence). The CDR3 contains 15 residues. V was clipped by 5 bases and J by 7 bases; unmatched bases: 10. Unique molecular identifiers were added to individual cDNA molecules. Via MiXCR, TCRdb re-called the 5' RACE reads, giving one row per CDR3 protein. The table includes roughly 35,000 distinct CDR3 sequences, approximately 6.9% detected once. In its sample, this clonotype was seen a few times. Antigen: not known. The sequencing sample was made of whole blood. This sequence originates from an adult who was a healthcare worker with PCR-confirmed SARS-CoV-2 infection or an uninfected control (not recorded which). The V and J genes are TRBV19 and TRBJ1-5; TRBD1 matches at 8 bases. The CDR3 DNA sequence: TGTGCCAGTAGTTCTCTTACAGGGGGGGGCCAGCCCCAGCATTTT. This translates into CASSSLTGGGQPQHF.